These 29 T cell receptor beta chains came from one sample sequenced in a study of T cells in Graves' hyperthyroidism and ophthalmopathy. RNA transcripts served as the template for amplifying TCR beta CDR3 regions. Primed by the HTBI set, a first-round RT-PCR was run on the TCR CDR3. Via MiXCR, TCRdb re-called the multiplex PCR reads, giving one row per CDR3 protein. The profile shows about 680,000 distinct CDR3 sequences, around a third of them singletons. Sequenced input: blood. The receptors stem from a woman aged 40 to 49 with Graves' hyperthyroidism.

Here the CDR3 DNA reads TGTGCCAGCAGTTACGGAGATCTCTATGGCTACACCTTC. Translating it yields CASSYGDLYGYTF. The chain uses TRBV6-5 and TRBJ1-2; D unclear. Germline-derived CDR1 and CDR2 are MNHEY and SVGAGI. This CDR3 contains 13 residues. V lost 2 bases to trimming and J lost 4 bases, with 8 bases between them.

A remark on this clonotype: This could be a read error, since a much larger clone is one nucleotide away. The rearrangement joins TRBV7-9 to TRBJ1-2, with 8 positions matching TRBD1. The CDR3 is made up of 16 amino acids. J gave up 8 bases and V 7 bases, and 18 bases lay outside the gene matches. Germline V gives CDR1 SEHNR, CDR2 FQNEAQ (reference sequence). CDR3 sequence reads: CASTLKGDRGPLGYTF. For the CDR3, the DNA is TGTGCCAGCACCCTTAAAGGTGACAGGGGACCTTTAGGCTACACCTTC.

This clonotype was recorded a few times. The CDR3 sequence is CSATPRGTGQPQHF. The CDR3 region has the DNA TGCAGTGCTACCCCGCGGGGGACAGGGCAGCCCCAGCATTTT. The genes are TRBV20-1 and TRBJ1-5, with 9 nucleotides matching TRBD1. This CDR3 is built from 14 residues. With 4 bases clipped from V and 7 bases from J, the junction kept 8 bases outside the gene matches. The germline CDR1 and CDR2 sequences are DFQATT and SNEGSKA (reference sequence).

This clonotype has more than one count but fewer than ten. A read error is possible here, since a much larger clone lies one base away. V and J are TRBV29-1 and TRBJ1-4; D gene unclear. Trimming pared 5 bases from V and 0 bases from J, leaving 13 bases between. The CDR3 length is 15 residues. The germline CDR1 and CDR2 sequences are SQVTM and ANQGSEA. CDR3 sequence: CSVTGEDATNEKLFF. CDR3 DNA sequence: TGCAGCGTTACCGGTGAGGATGCAACTAATGAAAAACTGTTTTTT.

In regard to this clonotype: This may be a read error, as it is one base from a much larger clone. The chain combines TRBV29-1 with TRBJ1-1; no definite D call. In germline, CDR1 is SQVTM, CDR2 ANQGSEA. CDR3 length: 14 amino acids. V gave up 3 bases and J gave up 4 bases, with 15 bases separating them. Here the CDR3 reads CSVERRGKSTEAFF. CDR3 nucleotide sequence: TGCAGCGTTGAGCGTCGGGGAAAGAGCACTGAAGCTTTCTTT.

The CDR3 is CASSPRQAGASYNEQFF. CDR3 nucleotide sequence: TGTGCCAGCAGCCCAAGACAGGCTGGGGCGTCCTACAATGAGCAGTTCTTC. V is TRBV7-6 and J is TRBJ2-7; possible D gene TRBD1, 6 bases. The J call may be incorrect, as the DNA end agrees better with TRBJ2-1. Germline CDR1 reads SGHVS; CDR2 reads FNYEAQ. The CDR3 loop spans 17 amino acids.

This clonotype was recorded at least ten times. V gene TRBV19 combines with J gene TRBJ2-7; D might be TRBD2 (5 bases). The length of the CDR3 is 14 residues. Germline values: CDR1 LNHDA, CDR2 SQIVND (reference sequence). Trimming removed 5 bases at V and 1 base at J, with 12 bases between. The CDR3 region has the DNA TGTGCCAGTAGTCCGCGACGGGGTTCCTACGAGCAGTACTTC. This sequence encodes CASSPRRGSYEQYF.

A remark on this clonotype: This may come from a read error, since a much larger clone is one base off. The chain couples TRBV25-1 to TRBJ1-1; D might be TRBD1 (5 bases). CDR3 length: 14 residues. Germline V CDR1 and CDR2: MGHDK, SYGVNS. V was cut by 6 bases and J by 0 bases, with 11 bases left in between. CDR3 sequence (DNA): TGTGCCAGCAGCTCCGAACAGGTGAACACTGAAGCTTTCTTT. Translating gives CASSSEQVNTEAFF.

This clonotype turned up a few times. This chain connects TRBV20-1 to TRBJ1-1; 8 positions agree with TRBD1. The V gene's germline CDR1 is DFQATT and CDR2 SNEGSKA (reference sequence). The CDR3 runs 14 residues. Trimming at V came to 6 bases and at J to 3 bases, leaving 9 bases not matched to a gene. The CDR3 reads CSALLPDRDTEAFF. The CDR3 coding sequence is TGCAGTGCCCTATTACCGGACAGGGACACTGAAGCTTTCTTT.

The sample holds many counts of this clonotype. CDR3 in amino acids: CASSPRGSGANVLTF. The CDR3, as DNA: TGCGCCAGCAGCCCGCGGGGCTCTGGGGCCAACGTCCTGACTTTC. J is TRBJ2-6 and V is TRBV4-3; the D gene is possibly TRBD2 (6 bases). The CDR3 totals 15 residues. The V gene's germline CDR1 is LGHNA and CDR2 YSLEER. Trimming removed 4 bases from V and 0 bases from J, with 7 bases in between.

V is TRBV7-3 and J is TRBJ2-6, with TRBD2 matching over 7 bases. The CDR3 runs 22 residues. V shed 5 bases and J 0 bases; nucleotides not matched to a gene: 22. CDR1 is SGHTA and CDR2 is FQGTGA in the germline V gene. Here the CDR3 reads CASSPHSSRAGPVSSGANVLTF. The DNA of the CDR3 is TGTGCCAGCAGCCCACATTCCTCCAGAGCGGGACCGGTGAGCTCTGGGGCCAACGTCCTGACTTTC.

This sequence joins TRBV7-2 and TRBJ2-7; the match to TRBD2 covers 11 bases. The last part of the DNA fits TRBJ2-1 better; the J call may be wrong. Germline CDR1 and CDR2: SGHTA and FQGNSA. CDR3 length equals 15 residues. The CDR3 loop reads CASSHGLAGANEQFF. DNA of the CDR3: TGTGCCAGCAGCCATGGACTAGCGGGTGCCAATGAGCAGTTCTTC.

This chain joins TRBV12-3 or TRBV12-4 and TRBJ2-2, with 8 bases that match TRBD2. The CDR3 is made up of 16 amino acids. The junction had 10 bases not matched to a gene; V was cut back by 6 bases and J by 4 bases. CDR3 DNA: TGTGCCAGCAGCTACGGGACTAGAGCCGTCACCGGGGAGCTGTTTTTT. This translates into CASSYGTRAVTGELFF.

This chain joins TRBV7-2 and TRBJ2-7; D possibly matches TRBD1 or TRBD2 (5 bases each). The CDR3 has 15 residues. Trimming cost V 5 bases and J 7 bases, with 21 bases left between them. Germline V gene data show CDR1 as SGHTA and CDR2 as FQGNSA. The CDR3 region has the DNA TGTGCCAGCAGCGGGACGAGCGTAGGGGCAGAAGAGCAGTACTTC. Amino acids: CASSGTSVGAEEQYF.

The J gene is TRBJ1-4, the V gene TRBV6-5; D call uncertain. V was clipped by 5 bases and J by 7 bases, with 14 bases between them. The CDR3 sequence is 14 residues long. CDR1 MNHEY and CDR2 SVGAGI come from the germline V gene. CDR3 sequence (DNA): TGTGCCAGCAGTCCGCCGCGAGGTGGTGAAAAACTGTTTTTT. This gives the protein CASSPPRGGEKLFF.

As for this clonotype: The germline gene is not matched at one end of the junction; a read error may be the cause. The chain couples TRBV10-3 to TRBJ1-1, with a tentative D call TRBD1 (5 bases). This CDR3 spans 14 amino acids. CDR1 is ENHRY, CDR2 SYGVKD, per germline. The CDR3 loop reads CASSFYPLQGEAFF. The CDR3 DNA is TGTGCCAGCAGTTTTTACCCACTTCAGGGTGAAGCTTTCTTT.

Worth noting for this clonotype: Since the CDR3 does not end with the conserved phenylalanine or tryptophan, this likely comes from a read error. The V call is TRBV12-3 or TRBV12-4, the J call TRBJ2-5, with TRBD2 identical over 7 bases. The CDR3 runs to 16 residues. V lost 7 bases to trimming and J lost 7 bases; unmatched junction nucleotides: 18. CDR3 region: CASTGGVSDGKGTQYL. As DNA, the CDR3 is TGTGCCAGCACGGGGGGAGTTAGCGATGGTAAAGGGACCCAGTACCTC.

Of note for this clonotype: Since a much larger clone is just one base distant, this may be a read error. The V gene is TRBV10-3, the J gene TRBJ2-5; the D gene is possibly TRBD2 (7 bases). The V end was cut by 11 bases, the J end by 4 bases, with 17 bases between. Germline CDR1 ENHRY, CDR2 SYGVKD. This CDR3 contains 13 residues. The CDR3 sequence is CAVNGGATETQYF. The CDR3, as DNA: TGTGCCGTCAATGGGGGGGCAACAGAGACCCAGTACTTC.

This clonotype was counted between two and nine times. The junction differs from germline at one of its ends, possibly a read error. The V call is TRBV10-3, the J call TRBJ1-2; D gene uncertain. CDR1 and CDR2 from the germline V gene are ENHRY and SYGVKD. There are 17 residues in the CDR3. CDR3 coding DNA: TGTGCCAGCAGTTCCGGCCAGCCGGTACAGAGAGTCTATGGCTACACCTTC. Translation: CASSSGQPVQRVYGYTF.

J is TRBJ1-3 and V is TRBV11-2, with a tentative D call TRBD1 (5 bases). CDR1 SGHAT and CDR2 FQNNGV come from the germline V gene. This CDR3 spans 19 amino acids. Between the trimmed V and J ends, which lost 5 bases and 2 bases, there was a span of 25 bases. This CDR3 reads CASSQRGSGLPHPGNTIYF. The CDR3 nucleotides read TGTGCCAGCAGCCAGAGGGGATCCGGCCTCCCGCACCCTGGAAACACCATATATTTT.

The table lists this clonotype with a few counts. Here the CDR3 DNA reads TGCGCCAGCAGCCAATTCGGACAGGCCTACGAGCAGTACTTC. Translation gives CASSQFGQAYEQYF. The chain has TRBV4-1 and TRBJ2-7; 7 nucleotides match TRBD1. The CDR3 is made up of 14 amino acids. Germline CDR1 and CDR2: MGHRA and YSYEKL. V lost 2 bases and J lost 2; bases outside the gene matches: 3.

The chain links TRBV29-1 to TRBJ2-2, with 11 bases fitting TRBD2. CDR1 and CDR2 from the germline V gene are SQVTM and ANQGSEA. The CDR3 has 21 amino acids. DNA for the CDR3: TGCGCCAGCAGCCAAGTACTGTCCCGCCTAGCGGGGGGTTTGAACACCGGGGAGCTGTTTTTT. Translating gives CASSQVLSRLAGGLNTGELFF.

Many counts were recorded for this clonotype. The CDR3 DNA reads as TGCAGCGTTTCCCCCGGGACAAGGGGCCGCTACACCTTC. It is translated as CSVSPGTRGRYTF. The chain employs TRBV29-1 and TRBJ1-2; D is perhaps TRBD1 (6 bases). Germline values: CDR1 SQVTM, CDR2 ANQGSEA. This CDR3 has 13 residues. V was cut by 5 bases and J by 9 bases, with 19 bases left in between.

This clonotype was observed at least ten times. In nucleotides, the CDR3 is TGTGCCACCAGTGACGTACGGGTAGGGCAGGGGGCAACCGGGGAGCTGTTTTTT. Translating gives CATSDVRVGQGATGELFF. V is TRBV24-1 and J is TRBJ2-2; 8 positions agree with TRBD1. CDR3 size: 18 residues. With 4 bases clipped from V and 5 bases from J, the junction kept 14 bases outside the gene matches. In germline, CDR1 is KGHDR, CDR2 SFDVKD.

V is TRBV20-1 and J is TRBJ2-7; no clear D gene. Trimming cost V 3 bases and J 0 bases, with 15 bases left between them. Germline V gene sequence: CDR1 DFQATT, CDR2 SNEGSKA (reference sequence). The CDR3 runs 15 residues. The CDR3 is CSASIRLLGSYEQYF. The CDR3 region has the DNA TGCAGTGCTAGTATTAGGCTACTTGGCTCCTACGAGCAGTACTTC.

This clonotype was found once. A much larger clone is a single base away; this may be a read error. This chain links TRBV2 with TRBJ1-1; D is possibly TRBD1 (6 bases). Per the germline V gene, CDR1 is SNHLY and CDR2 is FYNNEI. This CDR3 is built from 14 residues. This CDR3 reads CASSDLGGGTEASF. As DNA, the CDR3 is TGTGCCAGCAGTGATCTGGGTGGGGGCACTGAAGCTTCCTTT.

The CDR3 sequence is CSAMGTGGNTIYF. The CDR3 DNA sequence: TGCAGTGCTATGGGGACAGGGGGAAACACCATATATTTT. The chain links TRBV20-1 to TRBJ1-3, with 9 bases lining up with TRBD1. With V trimmed by 4 bases and J by 4 bases, 2 bases remained unmatched. The CDR3 is made up of 13 amino acids. The germline V gene has CDR1 DFQATT and CDR2 SNEGSKA (reference sequence).

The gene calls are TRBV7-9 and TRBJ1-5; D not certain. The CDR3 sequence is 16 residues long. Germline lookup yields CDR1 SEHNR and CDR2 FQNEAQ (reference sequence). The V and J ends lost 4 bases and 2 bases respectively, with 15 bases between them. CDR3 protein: CASSSSGGLGNQPQHF. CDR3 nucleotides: TGTGCCAGCAGCTCCTCGGGAGGGTTAGGCAATCAGCCCCAGCATTTT.

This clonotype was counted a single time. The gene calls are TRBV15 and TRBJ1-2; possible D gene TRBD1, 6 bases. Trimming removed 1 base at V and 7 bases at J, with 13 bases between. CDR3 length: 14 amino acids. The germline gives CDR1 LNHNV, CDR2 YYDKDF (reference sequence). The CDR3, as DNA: TGTGCCACCAGCAGAGGCGGGGGCTACGGTGGCTACACCTTC. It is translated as CATSRGGGYGGYTF.